The clone carrying this T cell receptor beta chain appeared once. The data originate from a study of shared clonotypes between healthy human individuals. The overall study: Researchers assigned three CD4 naive, three CD4 memory, two CD8 naive and one CD8 memory plate to each donor.

The naive CD8 population came from CD45RO-negative cells selected for CCR7, without terminally differentiated effector memory CD45RA+ cells. Donors included only healthy HIV-negative adults lacking recent acute infections or vaccinations. V lost 3 bases, J lost 4 bases, and 20 bases lay in between. CDR1 and CDR2 from the germline V gene are LNHDA and SQIVND (reference sequence). CDR3 length equals 17 residues. The material for each subset, its genomic DNA, was split evenly across several immunoSEQ plates. Sorted-subset replicate PCR reactions contained roughly 210 ng DNA, corresponding to about 30,000 T cell genomes. Generated by immunoSEQ multiplex PCR, the TCRdb table keeps only in-frame clones and is missing some. The sample lists about 2.2 million clones; about 92% were seen once.

This receptor was identified in a man aged 18 to 30 in good health. Some clones in this sample may be carry-over from other donors' samples. The material sequenced was naive CD8+ T cells from PBMCs. V is TRBV19 and J is TRBJ2-3, with D perhaps matching TRBD1 (8 bases). CDR3 coding DNA: TGTGCCAGTAGTATGCGCCTCGGAACAGGGGGGGCAGATACGCAGTATTTT. This encodes CASSMRLGTGGADTQYF.